The source of this TCR beta chain is a study of cytomegalovirus exposure and HLA in healthy donors. Findings of the study overall: Sequencing likely generated an artifact that appeared as a cluster of highly shared sequence variants. The Asian-associated ancestry cluster reportedly had fewer N-insertions than the roughly 670-donor mean in a later analysis.

PCR employed 60 Vbeta and 13 Jbeta primers. Clones were read by immunoSEQ multiplex PCR, and TCRdb kept only the in-frame ones, dropping some. The sample shows 140,000 to 150,000 clones, roughly 10% of them seen only once. Details on this clone: The antigen is unknown.

Per the germline V gene, CDR1 is KGHSH and CDR2 is LQKENI. With 3 bases clipped from V and 5 bases from J, the junction kept 6 bases outside the gene matches. The CDR3 has 15 amino acids. This TCR derives from a man aged 45-65 years in good health and CMV-seronegative. The rearrangement links TRBV18 to TRBJ2-1, with 8 bases identical to TRBD2. The sequencing sample was made of PBMCs. The CDR3 sequence is CASSPLAGGNNEQFF. In nucleotides, the CDR3 is TGTGCCAGCTCACCGCTAGCGGGCGGGAACAATGAGCAGTTCTTC.